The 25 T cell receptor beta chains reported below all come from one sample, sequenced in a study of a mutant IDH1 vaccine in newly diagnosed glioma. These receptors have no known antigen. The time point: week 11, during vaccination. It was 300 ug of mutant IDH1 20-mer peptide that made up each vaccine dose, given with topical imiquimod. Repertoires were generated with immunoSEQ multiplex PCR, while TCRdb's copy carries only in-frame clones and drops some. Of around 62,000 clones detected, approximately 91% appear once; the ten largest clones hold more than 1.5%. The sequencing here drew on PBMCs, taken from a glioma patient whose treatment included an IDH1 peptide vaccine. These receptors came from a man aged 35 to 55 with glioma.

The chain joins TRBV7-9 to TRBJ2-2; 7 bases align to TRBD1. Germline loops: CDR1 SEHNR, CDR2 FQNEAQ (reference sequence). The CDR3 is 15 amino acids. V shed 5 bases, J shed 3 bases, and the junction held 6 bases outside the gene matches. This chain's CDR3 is CASSLTGAHTGELFF. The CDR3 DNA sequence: TGTGCCAGCAGCCTTACAGGGGCGCACACCGGGGAGCTGTTTTTT.

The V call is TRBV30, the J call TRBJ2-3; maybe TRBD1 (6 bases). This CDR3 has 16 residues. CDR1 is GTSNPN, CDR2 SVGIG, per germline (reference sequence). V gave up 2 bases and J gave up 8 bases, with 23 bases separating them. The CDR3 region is CAWSPRGVHIQVTQYF. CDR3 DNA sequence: TGTGCCTGGAGTCCCAGGGGTGTTCACATTCAAGTTACGCAGTATTTT. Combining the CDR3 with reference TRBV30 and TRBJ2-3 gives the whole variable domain SQTIHQWPATLVQPVGSPLSLECTVEGTSNPNLYWYRQAAGRGLQLLFYSVGIGQISSEVPQNLSASRPQDRQFILSSKKLLLSDSGFYLCAWSPRGVHIQVTQYFGPGTRLTVL.

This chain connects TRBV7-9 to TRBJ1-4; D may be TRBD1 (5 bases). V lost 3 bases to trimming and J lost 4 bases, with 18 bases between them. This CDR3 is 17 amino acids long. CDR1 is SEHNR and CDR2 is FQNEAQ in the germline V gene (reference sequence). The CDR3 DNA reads TGTGCCAGCAGCTTCCTCGACTTCCGGGACTTTAATGAAAAACTGTTTTTT. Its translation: CASSFLDFRDFNEKLFF.

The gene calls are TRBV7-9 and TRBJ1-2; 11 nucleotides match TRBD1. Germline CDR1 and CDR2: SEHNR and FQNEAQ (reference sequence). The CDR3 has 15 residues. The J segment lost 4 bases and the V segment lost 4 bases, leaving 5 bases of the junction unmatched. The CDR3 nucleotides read TGTGCCAGCAGCTCGGGACAGGGGGTTTCCTATGGCTACACCTTC. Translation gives CASSSGQGVSYGYTF.

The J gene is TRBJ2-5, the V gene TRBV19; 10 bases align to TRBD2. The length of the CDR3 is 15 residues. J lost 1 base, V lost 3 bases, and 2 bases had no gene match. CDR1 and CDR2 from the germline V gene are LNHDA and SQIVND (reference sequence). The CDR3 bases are TGTGCCAGTAGTATCGGGACTAGCGCCCAAGAGACCCAGTACTTC. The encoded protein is CASSIGTSAQETQYF.

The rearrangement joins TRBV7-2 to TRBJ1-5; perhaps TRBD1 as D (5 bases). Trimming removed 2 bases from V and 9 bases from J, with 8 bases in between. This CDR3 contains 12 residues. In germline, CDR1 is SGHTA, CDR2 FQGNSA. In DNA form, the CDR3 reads TGTGCCAGCAGCTTATTTGGGGGGCCCCAGCATTTT. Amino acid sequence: CASSLFGGPQHF.

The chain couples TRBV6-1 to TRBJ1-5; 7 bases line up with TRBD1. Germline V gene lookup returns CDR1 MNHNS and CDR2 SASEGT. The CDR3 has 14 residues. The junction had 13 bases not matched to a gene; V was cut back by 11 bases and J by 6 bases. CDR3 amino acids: CAGADRASLQPQHF. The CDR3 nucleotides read TGTGCCGGAGCCGACAGGGCGAGTCTTCAGCCCCAGCATTTT.

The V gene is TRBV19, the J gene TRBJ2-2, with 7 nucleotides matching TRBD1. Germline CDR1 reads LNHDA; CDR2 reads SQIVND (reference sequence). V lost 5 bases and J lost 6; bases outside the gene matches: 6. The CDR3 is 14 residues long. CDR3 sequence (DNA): TGTGCCAGTAGTCCGCGACAGGGTTCCGGGGAGCTGTTTTTT. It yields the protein CASSPRQGSGELFF. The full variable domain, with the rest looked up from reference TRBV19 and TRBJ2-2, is DGGITQSPKYLFRKEGQNVTLSCEQNLNHDAMYWYRQDPGQGLRLIYYSQIVNDFQKGDIAEGYSVSREKKESFPLTVTSAQKNPTAFYLCASSPRQGSGELFFGEGSRLTVL.

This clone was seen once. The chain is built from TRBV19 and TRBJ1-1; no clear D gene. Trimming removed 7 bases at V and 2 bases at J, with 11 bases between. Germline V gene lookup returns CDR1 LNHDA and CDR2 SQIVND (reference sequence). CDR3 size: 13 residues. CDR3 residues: CASTNTLNTEAFF. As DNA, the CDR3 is TGTGCCAGTACCAACACACTTAACACTGAAGCTTTCTTT.

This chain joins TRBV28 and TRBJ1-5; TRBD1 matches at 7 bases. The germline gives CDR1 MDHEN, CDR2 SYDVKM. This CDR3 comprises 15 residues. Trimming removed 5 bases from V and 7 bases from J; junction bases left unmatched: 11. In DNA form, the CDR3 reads TGTGCCAGCAGTCCCGGGACAGCCCCCCGGCAGCCCCAGCATTTT. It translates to CASSPGTAPRQPQHF.

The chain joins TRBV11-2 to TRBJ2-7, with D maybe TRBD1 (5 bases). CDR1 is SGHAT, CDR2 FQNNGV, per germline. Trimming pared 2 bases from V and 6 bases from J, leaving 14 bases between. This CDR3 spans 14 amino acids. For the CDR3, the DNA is TGTGCCAGCAGCTTAAACGCAGGGAAGGGCGAGCAGTACGTC. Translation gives CASSLNAGKGEQYV.

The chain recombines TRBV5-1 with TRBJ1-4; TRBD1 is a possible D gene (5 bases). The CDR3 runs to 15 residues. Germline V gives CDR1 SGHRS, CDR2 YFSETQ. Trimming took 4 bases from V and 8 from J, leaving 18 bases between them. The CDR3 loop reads CASSLGMGVGEKLFF. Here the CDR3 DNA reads TGCGCCAGCAGCCTGGGCATGGGGGTTGGAGAAAAACTGTTTTTT.

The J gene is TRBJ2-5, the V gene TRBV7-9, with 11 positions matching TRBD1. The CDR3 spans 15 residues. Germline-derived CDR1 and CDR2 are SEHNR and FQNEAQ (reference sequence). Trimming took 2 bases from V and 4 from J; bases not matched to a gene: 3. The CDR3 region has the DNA TGTGCCAGCAGCTTAAGGGACAGGGGGTCAGAGACCCAGTACTTC. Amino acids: CASSLRDRGSETQYF.

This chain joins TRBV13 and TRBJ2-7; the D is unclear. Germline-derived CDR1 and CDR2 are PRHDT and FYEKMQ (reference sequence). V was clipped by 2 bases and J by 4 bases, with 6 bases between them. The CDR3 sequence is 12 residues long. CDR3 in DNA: TGTGCCAGCAGCTTATTCCCTTACGAGCAGTACTTC. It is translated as CASSLFPYEQYF.

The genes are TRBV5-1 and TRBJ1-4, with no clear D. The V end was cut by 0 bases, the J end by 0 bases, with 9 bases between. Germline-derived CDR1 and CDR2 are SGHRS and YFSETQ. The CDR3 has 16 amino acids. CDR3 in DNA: TGCGCCAGCAGCTTGGCTCAGACTGCAACTAATGAAAAACTGTTTTTT. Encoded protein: CASSLAQTATNEKLFF.

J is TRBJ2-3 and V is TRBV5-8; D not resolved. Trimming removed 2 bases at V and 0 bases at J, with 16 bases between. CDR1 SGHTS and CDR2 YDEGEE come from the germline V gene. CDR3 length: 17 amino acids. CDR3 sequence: CASSFGLPLRSTDTQYF. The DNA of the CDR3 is TGTGCCAGCAGCTTTGGATTACCCCTTAGGAGCACAGATACGCAGTATTTT.

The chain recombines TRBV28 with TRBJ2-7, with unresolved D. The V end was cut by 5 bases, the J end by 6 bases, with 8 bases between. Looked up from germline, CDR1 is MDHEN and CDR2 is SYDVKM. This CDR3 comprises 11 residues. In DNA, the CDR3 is TGTGCCAGCAGTCAGTTCCCCGAGCAGTACTTC. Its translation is CASSQFPEQYF.

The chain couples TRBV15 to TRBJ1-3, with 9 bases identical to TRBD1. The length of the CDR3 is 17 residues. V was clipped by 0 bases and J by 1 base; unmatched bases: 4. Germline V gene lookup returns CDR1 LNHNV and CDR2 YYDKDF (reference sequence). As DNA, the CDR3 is TGTGCCACCAGCAGAGATCTAGGGACAGGGTCTGGAAACACCATATATTTT. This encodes CATSRDLGTGSGNTIYF.

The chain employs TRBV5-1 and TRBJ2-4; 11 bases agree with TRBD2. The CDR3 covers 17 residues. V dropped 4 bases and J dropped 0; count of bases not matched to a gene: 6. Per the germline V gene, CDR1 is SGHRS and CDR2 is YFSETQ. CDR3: CASSLLAGDLAKNIQYF. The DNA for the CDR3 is TGCGCCAGCAGCCTACTAGCGGGGGACCTAGCCAAAAACATTCAGTACTTC.

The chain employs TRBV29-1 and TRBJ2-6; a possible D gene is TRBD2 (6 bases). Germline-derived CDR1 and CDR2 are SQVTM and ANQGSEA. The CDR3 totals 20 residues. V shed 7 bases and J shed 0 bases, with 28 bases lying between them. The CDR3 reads CSALAEGGGSLSSGANVLTF. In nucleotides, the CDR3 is TGCAGCGCTTTGGCGGAAGGCGGAGGGAGCCTTAGCTCTGGGGCCAACGTCCTGACTTTC.

The CDR3 loop reads CASSLVFYSYEQYF. CDR3 nucleotide sequence: TGTGCCAGCAGCTTAGTGTTCTATTCCTACGAGCAGTACTTC. The chain combines TRBV7-2 with TRBJ2-7; D remains unclear. Trimming took off 1 base at V and 1 base at J, with 8 bases between the two ends. This CDR3 has 14 residues. CDR1 and CDR2 (germline): SGHTA, FQGNSA. The full variable domain, rest sourced from reference TRBV7-2 and TRBJ2-7, is GAGVSQSPSNKVTEKGKDVELRCDPISGHTALYWYRQSLGQGLEFLIYFQGNSAPDKSGLPSDRFSAERTGGSVSTLTIQRTQQEDSAVYLCASSLVFYSYEQYFGPGTRLTVT.

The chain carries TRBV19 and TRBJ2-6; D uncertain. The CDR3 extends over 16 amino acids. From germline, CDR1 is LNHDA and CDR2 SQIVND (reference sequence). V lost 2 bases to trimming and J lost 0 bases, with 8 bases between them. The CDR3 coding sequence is TGTGCCAGTAGTATAAGCCGGTTCTCTGGGGCCAACGTCCTGACTTTC. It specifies CASSISRFSGANVLTF.

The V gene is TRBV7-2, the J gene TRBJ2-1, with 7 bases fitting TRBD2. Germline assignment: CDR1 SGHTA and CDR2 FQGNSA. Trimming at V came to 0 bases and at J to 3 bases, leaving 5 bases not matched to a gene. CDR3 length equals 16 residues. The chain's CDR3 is CASSLAPAGVYNEQFF. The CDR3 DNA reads TGTGCCAGCAGCTTAGCCCCGGCGGGAGTCTACAATGAGCAGTTCTTC.

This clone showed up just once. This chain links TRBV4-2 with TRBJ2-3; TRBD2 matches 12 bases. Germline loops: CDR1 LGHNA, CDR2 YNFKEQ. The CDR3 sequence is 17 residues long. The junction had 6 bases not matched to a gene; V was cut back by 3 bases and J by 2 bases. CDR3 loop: CASSHQLAGGPTDTQYF. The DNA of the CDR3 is TGTGCCAGCAGCCATCAACTAGCGGGGGGCCCCACAGATACGCAGTATTTT.

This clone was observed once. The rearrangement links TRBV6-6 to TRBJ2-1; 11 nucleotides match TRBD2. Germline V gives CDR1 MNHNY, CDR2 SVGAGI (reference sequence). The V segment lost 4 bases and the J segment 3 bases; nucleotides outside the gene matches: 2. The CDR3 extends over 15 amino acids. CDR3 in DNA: TGTGCCAGCAGTTTAGCGGGAGGGGACTACAATGAGCAGTTCTTC. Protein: CASSLAGGDYNEQFF.